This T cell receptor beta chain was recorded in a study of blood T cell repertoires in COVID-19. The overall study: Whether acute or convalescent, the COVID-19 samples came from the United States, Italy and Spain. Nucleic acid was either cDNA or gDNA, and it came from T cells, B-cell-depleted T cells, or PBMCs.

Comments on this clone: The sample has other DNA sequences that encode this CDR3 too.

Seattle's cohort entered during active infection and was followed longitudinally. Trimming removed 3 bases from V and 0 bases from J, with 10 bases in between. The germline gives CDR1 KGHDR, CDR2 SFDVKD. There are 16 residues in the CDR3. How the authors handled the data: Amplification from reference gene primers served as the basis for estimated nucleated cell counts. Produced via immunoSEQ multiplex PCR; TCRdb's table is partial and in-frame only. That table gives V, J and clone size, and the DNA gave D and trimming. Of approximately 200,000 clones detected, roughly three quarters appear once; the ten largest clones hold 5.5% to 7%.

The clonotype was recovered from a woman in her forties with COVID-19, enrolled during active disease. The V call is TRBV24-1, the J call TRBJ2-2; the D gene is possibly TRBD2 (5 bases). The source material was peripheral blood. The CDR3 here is CATSDRTGSNTGELFF. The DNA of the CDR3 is TGTGCCACCAGTGATCGGACTGGATCGAACACCGGGGAGCTGTTTTTT.